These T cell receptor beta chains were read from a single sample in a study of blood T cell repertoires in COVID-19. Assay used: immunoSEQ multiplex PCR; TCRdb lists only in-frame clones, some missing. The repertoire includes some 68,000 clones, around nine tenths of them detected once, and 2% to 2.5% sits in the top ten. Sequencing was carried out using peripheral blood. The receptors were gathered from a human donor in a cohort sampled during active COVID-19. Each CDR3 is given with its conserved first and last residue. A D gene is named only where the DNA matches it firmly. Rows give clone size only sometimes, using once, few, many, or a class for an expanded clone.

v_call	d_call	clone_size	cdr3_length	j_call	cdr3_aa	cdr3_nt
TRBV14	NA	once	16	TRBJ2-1	CASSPLRSGARGEQFF	TGTGCCAGCAGCCCCCTACGGAGCGGAGCCCGGGGTGAGCAGTTCTTC
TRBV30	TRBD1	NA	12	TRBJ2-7	CAWDRGRREQYF	TGTGCCTGGGACAGGGGACGACGCGAGCAGTACTTC
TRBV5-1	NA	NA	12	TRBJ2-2	CASSSNTGELFF	TGCGCCAGCAGCTCAAACACCGGGGAGCTGTTTTTT
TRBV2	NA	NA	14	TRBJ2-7	CASSRTTSSYEQYF	TGTGCCAGCAGTAGAACAACTAGCAGTTACGAGCAGTACTTC
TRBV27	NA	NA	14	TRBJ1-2	CASSLRGGPYGYTF	TGTGCCAGCAGTTTAAGGGGGGGACCCTATGGCTACACCTTC
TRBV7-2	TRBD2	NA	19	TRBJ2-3	CASSQLVASGRSTPDTQYF	TGTGCCAGCAGCCAGCTGGTGGCTAGCGGGAGGAGTACGCCAGATACGCAGTATTTT
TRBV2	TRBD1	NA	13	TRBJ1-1	CASGGQGVTEAFF	TGTGCCAGCGGGGGACAGGGGGTCACTGAAGCTTTCTTT
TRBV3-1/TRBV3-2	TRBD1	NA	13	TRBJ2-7	CASSRDRDGEQYF	TGTGCCAGCAGCCGCGACAGGGACGGCGAGCAGTACTTC
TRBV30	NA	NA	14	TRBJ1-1	CAWSVYRGYTEAFF	TGTGCCTGGAGTGTATATCGGGGATACACTGAAGCTTTCTTT
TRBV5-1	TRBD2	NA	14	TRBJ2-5	CASSLGRAQETQYF	TGCGCCAGCAGCTTAGGGAGGGCCCAAGAGACCCAGTACTTC
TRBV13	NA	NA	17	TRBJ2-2	CASSLDRRGTYTGELFF	TGTGCCAGCAGCTTAGACCGCAGGGGCACCTACACCGGGGAGCTGTTTTTT
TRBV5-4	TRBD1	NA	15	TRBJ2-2	CASSLVAGQVRELFF	TGTGCCAGCAGCTTGGTAGCAGGACAGGTCCGGGAGCTGTTTTTT
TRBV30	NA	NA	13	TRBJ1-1	CAWTTGGGTEAFF	TGTGCCTGGACCACCGGGGGAGGGACTGAAGCTTTCTTT
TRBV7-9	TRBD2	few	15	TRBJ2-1	CASSQLAGVYNEQFF	TGTGCCAGCAGCCAACTAGCGGGGGTCTACAATGAGCAGTTCTTC
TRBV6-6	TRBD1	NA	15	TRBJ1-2	CASSYSPGGNYGYTF	TGTGCCAGCAGTTACTCGCCAGGGGGAAACTATGGCTACACCTTC
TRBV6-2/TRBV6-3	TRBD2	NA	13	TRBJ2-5	CASSGRLAETQYF	TGTGCCAGTAGCGGGAGGCTGGCAGAGACCCAGTACTTC
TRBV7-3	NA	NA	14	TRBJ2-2	CASSWDKDTGELFF	TGTGCCAGCAGCTGGGACAAGGACACCGGGGAGCTGTTTTTT
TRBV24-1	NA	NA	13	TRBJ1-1	CATSDFAGTEAFF	TGTGCCACCAGTGATTTTGCAGGGACTGAAGCTTTCTTT
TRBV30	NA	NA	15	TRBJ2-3	CAWSKASASTDTQYF	TGTGCCTGGAGTAAGGCTAGCGCTAGCACAGATACGCAGTATTTT
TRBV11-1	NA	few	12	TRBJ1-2	CASSMDSAEHTF	TGTGCCAGCAGCATGGACAGTGCCGAACACACCTTC
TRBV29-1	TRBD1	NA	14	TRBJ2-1	CSVERDRVFNEQFF	TGCAGCGTTGAACGGGACAGGGTGTTTAATGAGCAGTTCTTC
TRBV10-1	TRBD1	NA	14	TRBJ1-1	CASSAGTGHTEAFF	TGCGCCAGCAGTGCCGGGACAGGGCACACTGAAGCTTTCTTT
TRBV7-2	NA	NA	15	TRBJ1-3	CASSPGQISGNTIYF	TGTGCCAGCAGCCCCGGACAGATCTCTGGAAACACCATATATTTT
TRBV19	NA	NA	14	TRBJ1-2	CASNRASSNYGYTF	TGTGCCAGCAACAGGGCCTCCTCTAACTATGGCTACACCTTC
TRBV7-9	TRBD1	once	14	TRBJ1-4	CASSQGQGNEKLFF	TGTGCCAGCAGCCAGGGACAGGGAAATGAAAAACTGTTTTTT
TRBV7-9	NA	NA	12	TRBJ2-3	CASSLQVDTQYF	TGTGCCAGCAGCCTCCAGGTAGATACGCAGTATTTT
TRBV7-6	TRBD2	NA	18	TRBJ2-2	CASSSRTSGGRGTGELFF	TGTGCCAGCAGCTCCCGGACTAGCGGGGGGCGTGGCACCGGGGAGCTGTTTTTT
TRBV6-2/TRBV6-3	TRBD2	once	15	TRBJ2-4	CASSPKRESKNIQYF	TGTGCCAGCAGCCCTAAGCGGGAGTCCAAAAACATTCAGTACTTC
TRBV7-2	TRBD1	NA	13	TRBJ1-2	CASSLQGNRGYTF	TGTGCCAGCAGCCTACAGGGGAATAGGGGCTACACCTTC
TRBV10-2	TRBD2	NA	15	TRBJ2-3	CASSPGTSGTDTQYF	TGCGCCAGCAGTCCCGGGACTAGCGGAACAGATACGCAGTATTTT
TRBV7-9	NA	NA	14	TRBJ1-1	CASSLTVYNTEAFF	TGTGCCAGCAGCTTGACAGTTTATAACACTGAAGCTTTCTTT
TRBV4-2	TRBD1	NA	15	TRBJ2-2	CASSAGTGYTGELFF	TGTGCCAGCAGCGCCGGGACAGGGTACACCGGGGAGCTGTTTTTT
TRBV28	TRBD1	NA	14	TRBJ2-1	CASSLSGGKVWRFF	TGTGCCAGCAGTTTGTCAGGGGGCAAGGTATGGAGGTTCTTC
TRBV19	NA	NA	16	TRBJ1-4	CASSVRPPSRDEKLFF	TGTGCCAGTAGTGTGAGACCTCCTTCGCGGGATGAAAAACTGTTTTTT
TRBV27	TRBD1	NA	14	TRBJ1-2	CASSLTDRGGGYTF	TGTGCCAGCAGTTTGACGGACAGGGGAGGTGGCTACACCTTC
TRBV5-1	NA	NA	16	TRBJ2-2	CASSLAGGMETGELFF	TGCGCCAGCAGCTTGGCCGGAGGGATGGAGACCGGGGAGCTGTTTTTT
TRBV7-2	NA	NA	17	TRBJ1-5	CASSFRGGALLNQPQHF	TGTGCCAGCAGCTTCCGGGGGGGGGCTCTCCTCAATCAGCCCCAGCATTTT
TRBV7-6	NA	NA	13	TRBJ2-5	CASSLRGKETQYF	TGTGCCAGCAGCTTAAGGGGAAAGGAGACCCAGTACTTC
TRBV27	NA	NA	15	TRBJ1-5	CASSLGGGSNQPQHF	TGTGCCAGCAGCCTGGGGGGTGGGAGCAATCAGCCCCAGCATTTT
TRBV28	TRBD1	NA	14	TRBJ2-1	CASKGTGGSNEQFF	TGTGCCAGCAAAGGGACAGGCGGAAGTAATGAGCAGTTCTTC
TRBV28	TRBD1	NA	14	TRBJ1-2	CASGTGGQFYGYTF	TGTGCCAGCGGGACAGGGGGCCAGTTCTATGGCTACACCTTC
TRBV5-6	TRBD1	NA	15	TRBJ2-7	CASSYRDRVLYEQYF	TGTGCCAGCAGCTACCGGGACAGGGTTCTATACGAGCAGTACTTC